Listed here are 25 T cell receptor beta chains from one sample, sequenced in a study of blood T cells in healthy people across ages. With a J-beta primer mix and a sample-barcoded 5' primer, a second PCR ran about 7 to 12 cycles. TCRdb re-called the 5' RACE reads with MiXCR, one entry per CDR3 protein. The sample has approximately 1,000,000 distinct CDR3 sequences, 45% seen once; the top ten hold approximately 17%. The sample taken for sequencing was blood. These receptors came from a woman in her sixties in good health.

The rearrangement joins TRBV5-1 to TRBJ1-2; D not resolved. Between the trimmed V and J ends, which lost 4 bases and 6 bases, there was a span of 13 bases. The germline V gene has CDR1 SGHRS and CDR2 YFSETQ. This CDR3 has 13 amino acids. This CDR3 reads CASSPSPEHGYTF. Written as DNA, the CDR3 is TGCGCCAGCAGCCCGTCCCCCGAACATGGCTACACCTTC.

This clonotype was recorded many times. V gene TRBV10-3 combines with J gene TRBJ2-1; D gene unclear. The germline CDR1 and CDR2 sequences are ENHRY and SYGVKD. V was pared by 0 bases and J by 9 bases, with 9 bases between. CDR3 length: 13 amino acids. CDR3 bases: TGTGCCATCAGTGAGTCCCCTCCCCCTGAGCAGTTCTTC. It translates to CAISESPPPEQFF.

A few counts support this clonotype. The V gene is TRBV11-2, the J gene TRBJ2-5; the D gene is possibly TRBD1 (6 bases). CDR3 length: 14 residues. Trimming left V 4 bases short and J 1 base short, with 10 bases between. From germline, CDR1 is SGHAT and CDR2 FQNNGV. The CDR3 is CASSSQGFQETQYF. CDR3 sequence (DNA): TGTGCCAGCAGCTCGCAGGGGTTCCAAGAGACCCAGTACTTC. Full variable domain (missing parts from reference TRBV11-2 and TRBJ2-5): EAGVAQSPRYKIIEKRQSVAFWCNPISGHATLYWYQQILGQGPKLLIQFQNNGVVDDSQLPKDRFSAERLKGVDSTLKIQPAKLEDSAVYLCASSSQGFQETQYFGPGTRLLVL.

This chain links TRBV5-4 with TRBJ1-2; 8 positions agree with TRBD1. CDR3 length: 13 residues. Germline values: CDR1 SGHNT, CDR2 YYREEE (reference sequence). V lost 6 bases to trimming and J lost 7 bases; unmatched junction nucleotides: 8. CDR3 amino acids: CASIQDRAGGYTF. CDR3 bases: TGTGCCAGCATCCAGGACAGGGCGGGTGGCTACACCTTC.

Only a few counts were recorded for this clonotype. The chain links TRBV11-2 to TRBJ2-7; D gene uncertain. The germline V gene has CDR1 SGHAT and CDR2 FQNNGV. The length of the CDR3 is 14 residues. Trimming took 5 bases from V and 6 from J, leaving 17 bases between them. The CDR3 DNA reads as TGTGCCAGCAGCATGGCCGGGTCCCCGGGCGAGCAGTACTTC. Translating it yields CASSMAGSPGEQYF.

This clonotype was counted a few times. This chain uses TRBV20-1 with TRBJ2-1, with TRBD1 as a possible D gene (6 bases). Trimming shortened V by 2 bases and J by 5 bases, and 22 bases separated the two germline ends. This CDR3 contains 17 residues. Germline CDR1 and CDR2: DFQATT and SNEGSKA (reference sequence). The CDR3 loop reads CSARSTTQGPLDNEQFF. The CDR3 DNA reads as TGCAGTGCTAGATCCACCACGCAGGGGCCCCTAGACAATGAGCAGTTCTTC.

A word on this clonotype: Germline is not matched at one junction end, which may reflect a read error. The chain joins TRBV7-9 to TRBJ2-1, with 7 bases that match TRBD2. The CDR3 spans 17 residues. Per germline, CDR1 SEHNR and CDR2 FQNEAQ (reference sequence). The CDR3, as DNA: TGTGCCAGCAGCTTAGTCCCCACGGGACTAAAACACAATGAGCAGTGCTTC. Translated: CASSLVPTGLKHNEQCF.

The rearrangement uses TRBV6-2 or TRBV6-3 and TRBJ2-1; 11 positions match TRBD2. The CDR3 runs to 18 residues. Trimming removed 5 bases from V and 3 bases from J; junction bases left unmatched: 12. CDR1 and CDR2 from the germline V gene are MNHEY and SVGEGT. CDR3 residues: CASSPQATSGSNYNEQFF. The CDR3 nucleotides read TGTGCCAGCAGTCCCCAGGCAACTAGCGGGAGCAACTACAATGAGCAGTTCTTC.

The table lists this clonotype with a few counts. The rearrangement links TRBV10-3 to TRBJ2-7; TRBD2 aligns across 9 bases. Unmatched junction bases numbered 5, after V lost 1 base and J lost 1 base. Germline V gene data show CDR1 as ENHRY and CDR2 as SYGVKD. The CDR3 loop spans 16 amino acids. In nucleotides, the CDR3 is TGTGCCATCAGTGAGTGGGGAGCGGGAGGTTCCTACGAGCAGTACTTC. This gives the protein CAISEWGAGGSYEQYF.

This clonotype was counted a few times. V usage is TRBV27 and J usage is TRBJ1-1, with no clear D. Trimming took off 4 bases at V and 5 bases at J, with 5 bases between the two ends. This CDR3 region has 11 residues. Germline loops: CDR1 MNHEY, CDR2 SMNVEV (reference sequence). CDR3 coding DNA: TGTGCCAGCAGTTCGCGGACTGAAGCTTTCTTT. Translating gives CASSSRTEAFF.

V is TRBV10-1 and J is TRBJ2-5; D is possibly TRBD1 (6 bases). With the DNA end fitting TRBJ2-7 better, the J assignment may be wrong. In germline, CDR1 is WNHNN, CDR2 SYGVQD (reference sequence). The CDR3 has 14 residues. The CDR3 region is CASSPNLSGAEQYF. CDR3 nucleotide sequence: TGCGCCAGCAGCCCCAATCTTTCAGGGGCCGAGCAGTACTTC.

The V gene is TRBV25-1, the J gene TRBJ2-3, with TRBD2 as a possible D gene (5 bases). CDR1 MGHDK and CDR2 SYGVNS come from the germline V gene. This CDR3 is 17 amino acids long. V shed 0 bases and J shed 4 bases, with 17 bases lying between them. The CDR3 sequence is CASSEYRDPTGADTQYF. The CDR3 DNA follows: TGTGCCAGCAGTGAATATAGAGACCCCACCGGGGCAGATACGCAGTATTTT.

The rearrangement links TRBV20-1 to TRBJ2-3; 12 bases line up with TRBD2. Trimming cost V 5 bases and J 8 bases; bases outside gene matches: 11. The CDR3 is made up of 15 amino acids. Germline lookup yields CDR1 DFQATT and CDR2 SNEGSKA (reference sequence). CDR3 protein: CSAQSTSGRRGTQYF. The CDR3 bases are TGCAGTGCTCAATCGACTAGCGGGAGAAGGGGTACGCAGTATTTT.

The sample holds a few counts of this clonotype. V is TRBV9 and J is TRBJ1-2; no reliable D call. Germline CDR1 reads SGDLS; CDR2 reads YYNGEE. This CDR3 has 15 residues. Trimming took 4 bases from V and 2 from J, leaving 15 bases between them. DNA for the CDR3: TGTGCCAGCAGCCTCGGAGGCACTCAGAACTATGGCTACACCTTC. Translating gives CASSLGGTQNYGYTF.

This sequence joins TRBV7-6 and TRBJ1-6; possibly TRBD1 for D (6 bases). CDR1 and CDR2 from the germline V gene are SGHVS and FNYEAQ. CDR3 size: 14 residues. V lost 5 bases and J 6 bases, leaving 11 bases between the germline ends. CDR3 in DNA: TGTGCCAGCAGCGCCGGGACAAGTAATTCACCCCTCCACTTT. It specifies CASSAGTSNSPLHF.

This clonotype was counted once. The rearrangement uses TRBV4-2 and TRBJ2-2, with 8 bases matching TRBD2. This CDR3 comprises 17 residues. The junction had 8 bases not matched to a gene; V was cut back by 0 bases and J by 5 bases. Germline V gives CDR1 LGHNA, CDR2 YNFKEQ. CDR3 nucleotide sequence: TGTGCCAGCAGCCAAGAGGTGGCGGGAGGACCAACCGGGGAGCTGTTTTTT. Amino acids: CASSQEVAGGPTGELFF.

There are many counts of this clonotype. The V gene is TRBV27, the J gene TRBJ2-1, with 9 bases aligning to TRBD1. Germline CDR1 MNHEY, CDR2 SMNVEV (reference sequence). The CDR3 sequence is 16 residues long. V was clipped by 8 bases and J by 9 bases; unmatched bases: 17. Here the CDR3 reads CASLNLRDRVKGEQFF. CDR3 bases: TGTGCCAGCCTTAACCTCCGGGACAGGGTTAAGGGTGAGCAGTTCTTC.

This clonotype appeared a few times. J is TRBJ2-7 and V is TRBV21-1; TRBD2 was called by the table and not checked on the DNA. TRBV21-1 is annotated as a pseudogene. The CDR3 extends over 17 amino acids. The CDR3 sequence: CASSKKPSGSWAYEQYF. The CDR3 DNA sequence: TGTGCCAGCAGCAAAAAGCCTAGCGGGAGCTGGGCGTACGAGCAGTACTTC.

DNA of the CDR3: TGTGCCAGCAGTGAAAGGACAGGGGGAGTAGGTGGCTACACCTTC. Encoded protein: CASSERTGGVGGYTF. The gene calls are TRBV6-1 and TRBJ1-2; the match to TRBD1 covers 10 bases. Per the germline V gene, CDR1 is MNHNS and CDR2 is SASEGT. V lost 2 bases and J lost 7; bases outside the gene matches: 7. CDR3 length: 15 amino acids.

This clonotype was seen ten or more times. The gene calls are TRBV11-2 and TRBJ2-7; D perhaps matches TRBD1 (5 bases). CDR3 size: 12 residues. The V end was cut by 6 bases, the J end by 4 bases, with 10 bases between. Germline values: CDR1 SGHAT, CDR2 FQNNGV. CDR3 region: CASSLDRYEQYF. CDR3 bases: TGTGCCAGCAGTCTAGACAGATACGAGCAGTACTTC. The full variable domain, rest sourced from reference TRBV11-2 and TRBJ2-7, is EAGVAQSPRYKIIEKRQSVAFWCNPISGHATLYWYQQILGQGPKLLIQFQNNGVVDDSQLPKDRFSAERLKGVDSTLKIQPAKLEDSAVYLCASSLDRYEQYFGPGTRLTVT.

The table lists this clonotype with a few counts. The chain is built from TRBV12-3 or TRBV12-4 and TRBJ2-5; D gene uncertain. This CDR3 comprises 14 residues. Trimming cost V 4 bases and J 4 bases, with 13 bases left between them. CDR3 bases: TGTGCCAGCAGTTACGATTTGGATGGAGAGACCCAGTACTTC. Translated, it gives CASSYDLDGETQYF.

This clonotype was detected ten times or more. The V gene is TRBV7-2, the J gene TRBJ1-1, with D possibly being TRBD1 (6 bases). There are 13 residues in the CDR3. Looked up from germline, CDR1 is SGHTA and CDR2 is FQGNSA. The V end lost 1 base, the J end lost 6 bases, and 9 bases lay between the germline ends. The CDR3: CASSLDRGAEAFF. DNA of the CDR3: TGTGCCAGCAGCTTAGATAGGGGGGCTGAAGCTTTCTTT.

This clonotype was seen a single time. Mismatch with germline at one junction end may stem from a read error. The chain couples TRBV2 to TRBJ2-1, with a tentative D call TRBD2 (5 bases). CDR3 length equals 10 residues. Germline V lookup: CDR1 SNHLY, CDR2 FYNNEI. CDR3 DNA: TGTTCCAGCGCCATAGCGGAGCAGTTCTTC. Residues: CSSAIAEQFF.

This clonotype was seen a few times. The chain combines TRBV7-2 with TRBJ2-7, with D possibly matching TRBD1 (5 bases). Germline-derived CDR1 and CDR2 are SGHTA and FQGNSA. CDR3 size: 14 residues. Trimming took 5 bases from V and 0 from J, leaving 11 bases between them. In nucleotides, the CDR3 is TGTGCCAGCAGCATCCGCAGGGCCTCCTACGAGCAGTACTTC. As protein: CASSIRRASYEQYF. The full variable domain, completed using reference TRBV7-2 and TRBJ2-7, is GAGVSQSPSNKVTEKGKDVELRCDPISGHTALYWYRQSLGQGLEFLIYFQGNSAPDKSGLPSDRFSAERTGGSVSTLTIQRTQQEDSAVYLCASSIRRASYEQYFGPGTRLTVT.

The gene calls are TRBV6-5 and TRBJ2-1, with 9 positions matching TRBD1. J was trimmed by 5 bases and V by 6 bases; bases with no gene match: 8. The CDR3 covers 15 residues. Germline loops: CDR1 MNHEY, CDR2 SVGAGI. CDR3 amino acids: CASSQGQGRNNEQFF. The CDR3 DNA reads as TGTGCCAGCAGCCAGGGACAGGGTAGGAACAATGAGCAGTTCTTC.